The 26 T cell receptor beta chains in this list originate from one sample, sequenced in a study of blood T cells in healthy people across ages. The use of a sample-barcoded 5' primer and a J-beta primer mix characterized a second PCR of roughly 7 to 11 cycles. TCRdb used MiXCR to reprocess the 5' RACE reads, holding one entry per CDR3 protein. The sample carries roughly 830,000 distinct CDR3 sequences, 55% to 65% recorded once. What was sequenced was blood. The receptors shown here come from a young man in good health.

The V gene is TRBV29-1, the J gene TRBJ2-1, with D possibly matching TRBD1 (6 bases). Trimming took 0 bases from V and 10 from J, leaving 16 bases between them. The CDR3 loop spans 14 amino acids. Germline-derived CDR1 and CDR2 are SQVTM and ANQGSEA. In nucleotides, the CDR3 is TGCAGCGTTGAAGAACTTACATCGGACAGAGAGCAGTTCTTC. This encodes CSVEELTSDREQFF.

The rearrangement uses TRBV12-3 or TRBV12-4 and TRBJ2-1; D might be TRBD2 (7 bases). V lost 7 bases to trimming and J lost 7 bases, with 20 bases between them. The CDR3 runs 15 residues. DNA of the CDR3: TGTGCCAGCAACTCCCCTGGGGGGGGCCAGAATGAGCAGTTCTTC. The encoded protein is CASNSPGGGQNEQFF.

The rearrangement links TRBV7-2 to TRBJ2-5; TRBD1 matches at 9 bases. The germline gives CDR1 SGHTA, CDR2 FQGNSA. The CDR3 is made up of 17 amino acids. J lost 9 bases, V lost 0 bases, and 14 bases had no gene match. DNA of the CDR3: TGTGCCAGCAGCTTAGCCCACGAGACAGGGGGTCGGGGCTCCCAGTACTTC. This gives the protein CASSLAHETGGRGSQYF.

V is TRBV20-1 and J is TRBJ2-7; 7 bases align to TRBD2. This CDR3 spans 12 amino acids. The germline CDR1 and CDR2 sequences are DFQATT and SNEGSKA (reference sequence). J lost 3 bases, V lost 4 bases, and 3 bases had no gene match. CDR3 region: CSANPGGYEQYF. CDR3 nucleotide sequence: TGCAGTGCTAACCCGGGGGGCTACGAGCAGTACTTC.

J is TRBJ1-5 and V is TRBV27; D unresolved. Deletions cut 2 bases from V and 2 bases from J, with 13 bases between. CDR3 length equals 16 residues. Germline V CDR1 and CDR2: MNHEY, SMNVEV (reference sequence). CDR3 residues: CASSLHGDGGNQPQHF. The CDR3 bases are TGTGCCAGCAGTTTACACGGCGACGGGGGCAATCAGCCCCAGCATTTT.

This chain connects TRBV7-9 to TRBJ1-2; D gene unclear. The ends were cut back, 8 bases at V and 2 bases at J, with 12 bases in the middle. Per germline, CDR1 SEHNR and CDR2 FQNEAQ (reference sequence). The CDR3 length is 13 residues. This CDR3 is CASGGGANYGYTF. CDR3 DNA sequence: TGTGCCAGCGGAGGCGGAGCAAACTATGGCTACACCTTC.

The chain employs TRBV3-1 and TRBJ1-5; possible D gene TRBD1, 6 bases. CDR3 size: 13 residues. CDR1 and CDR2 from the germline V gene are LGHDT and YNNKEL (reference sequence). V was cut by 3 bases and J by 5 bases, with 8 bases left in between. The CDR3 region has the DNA TGTGCCAGCAGCCATACAGGGTATCAGCCCCAGCATTTT. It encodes CASSHTGYQPQHF.

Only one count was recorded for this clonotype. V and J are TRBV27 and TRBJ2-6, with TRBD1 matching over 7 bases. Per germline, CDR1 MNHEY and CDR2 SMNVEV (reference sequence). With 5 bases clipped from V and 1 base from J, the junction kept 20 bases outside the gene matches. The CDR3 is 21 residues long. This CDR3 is CASSPMNPQGVFTSGANVLTF. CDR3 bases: TGTGCCAGCAGTCCTATGAATCCCCAGGGGGTTTTCACTTCTGGGGCCAACGTCCTGACTTTC.

The CDR3 region is CASHAGGYRNEQFF. The CDR3 nucleotides read TGTGCCAGCCACGCTGGGGGCTACCGCAATGAGCAGTTCTTC. V is TRBV13 and J is TRBJ2-1; D may be TRBD1 (6 bases). CDR3 size: 14 residues. Germline V gene data show CDR1 as PRHDT and CDR2 as FYEKMQ (reference sequence). Trimming removed 8 bases from V and 6 bases from J, with 17 bases in between.

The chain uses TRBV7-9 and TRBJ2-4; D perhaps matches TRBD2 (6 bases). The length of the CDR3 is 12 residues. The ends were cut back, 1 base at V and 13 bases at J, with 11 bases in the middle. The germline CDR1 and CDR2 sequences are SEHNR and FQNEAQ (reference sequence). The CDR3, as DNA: TGTGCCAGCAGCTTAGTCCCGGGGGAGCAGTACTTC. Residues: CASSLVPGEQYF. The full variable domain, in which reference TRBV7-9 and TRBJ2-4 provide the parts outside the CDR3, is DTGVSQNPRHKITKRGQNVTFRCDPISEHNRLYWYRQTLGQGPEFLTYFQNEAQLEKSRLLSDRFSAERPKGSFSTLEIQRTEQGDSAMYLCASSLVPGEQYFGAGTRLSVL.

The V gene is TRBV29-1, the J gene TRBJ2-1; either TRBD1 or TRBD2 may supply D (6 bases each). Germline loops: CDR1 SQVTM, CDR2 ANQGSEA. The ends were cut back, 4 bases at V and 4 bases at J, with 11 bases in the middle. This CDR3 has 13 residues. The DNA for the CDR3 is TGCAGCGTTGCCGGAGGGGGGTACAATGAGCAGTTCTTC. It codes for CSVAGGGYNEQFF.

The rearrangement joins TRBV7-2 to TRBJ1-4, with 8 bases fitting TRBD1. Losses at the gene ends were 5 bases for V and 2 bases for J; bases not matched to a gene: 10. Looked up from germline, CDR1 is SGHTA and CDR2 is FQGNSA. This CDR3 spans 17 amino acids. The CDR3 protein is CASSSLGQDITNEKLFF. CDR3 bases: TGTGCCAGCAGCAGCTTGGGACAGGATATCACTAATGAAAAACTGTTTTTT.

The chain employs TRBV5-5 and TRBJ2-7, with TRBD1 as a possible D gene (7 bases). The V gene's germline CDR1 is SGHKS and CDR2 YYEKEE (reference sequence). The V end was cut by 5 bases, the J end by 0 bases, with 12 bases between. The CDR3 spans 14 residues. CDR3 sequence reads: CASRAGQSSYEQYF. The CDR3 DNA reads TGTGCCAGCAGGGCGGGACAGAGCTCCTACGAGCAGTACTTC. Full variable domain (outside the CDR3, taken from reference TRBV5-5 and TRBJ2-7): DAGVTQSPTHLIKTRGQQVTLRCSPISGHKSVSWYQQVLGQGPQFIFQYYEKEERGRGNFPDRFSARQFPNYSSELNVNALLLGDSALYLCASRAGQSSYEQYFGPGTRLTVT.

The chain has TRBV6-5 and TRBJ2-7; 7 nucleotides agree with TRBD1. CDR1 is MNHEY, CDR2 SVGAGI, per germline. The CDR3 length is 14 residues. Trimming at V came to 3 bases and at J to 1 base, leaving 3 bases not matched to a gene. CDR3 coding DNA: TGTGCCAGCAGTTATGAGACAGGGTCCTACGAGCAGTACTTC. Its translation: CASSYETGSYEQYF.

In DNA form, the CDR3 reads TGTGCCAGCAGCGGGCCCGCACAGAGCTATGGCTACACCTTC. Encoded protein: CASSGPAQSYGYTF. V and J are TRBV7-2 and TRBJ1-2; unclear D gene. CDR1 SGHTA and CDR2 FQGNSA come from the germline V gene. The CDR3 spans 14 residues. The V and J ends lost 5 bases and 4 bases respectively, with 14 bases between them.

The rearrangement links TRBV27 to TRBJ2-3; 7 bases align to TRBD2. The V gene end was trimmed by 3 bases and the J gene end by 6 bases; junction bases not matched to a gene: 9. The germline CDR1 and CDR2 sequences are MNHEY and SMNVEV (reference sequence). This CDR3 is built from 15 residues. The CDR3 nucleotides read TGTGCCAGCAGTTTGGGGCGGGGGAAGAAGGATACGCAGTATTTT. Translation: CASSLGRGKKDTQYF.

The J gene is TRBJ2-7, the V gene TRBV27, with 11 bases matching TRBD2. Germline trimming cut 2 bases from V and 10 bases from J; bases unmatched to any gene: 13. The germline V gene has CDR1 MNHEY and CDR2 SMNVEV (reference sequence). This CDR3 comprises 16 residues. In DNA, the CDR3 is TGTGCCAGCAGTTTACTAGCGGGAGGTATACTTGGCGCCCAGTACTTC. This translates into CASSLLAGGILGAQYF.

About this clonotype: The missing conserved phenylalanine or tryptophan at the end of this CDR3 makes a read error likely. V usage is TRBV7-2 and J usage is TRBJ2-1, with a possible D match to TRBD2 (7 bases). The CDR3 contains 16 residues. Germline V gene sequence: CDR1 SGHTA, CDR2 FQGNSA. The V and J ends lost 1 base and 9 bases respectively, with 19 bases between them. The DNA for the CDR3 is TGTGCCAGCAGCTTAGTTGGGGGGGGCCTCTCGTCTGAGCAGTTCGTC. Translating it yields CASSLVGGGLSSEQFV.

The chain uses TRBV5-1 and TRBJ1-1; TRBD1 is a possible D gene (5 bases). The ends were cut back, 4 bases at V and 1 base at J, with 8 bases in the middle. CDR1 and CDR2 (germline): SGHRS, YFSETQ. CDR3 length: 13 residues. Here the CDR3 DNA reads TGCGCCAGCAGCGCGAGGGGGAACACTGAAGCTTTCTTT. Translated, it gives CASSARGNTEAFF.

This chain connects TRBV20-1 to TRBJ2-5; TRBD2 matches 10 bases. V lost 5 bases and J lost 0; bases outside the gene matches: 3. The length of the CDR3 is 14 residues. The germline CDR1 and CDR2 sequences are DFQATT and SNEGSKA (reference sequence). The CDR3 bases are TGCAGTGCTGGACTAGCGGACGACCAAGAGACCCAGTACTTC. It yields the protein CSAGLADDQETQYF.

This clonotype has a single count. The CDR3 DNA follows: TGTGCCAGCAGTAAATCGCCAGGGATCAATGAGCAGTTCTTC. It codes for CASSKSPGINEQFF. V gene TRBV28 combines with J gene TRBJ2-1; D might be TRBD1 (5 bases). Trimming stripped 5 bases from V and 6 bases from J, with 14 bases between. From germline, CDR1 is MDHEN and CDR2 SYDVKM. The CDR3 contains 14 residues.

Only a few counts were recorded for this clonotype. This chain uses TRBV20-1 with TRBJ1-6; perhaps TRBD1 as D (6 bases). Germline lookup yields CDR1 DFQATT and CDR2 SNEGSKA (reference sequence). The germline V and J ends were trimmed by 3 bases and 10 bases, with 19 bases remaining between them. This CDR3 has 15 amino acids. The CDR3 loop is CSARGGRGDGSPLHF. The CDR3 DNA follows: TGCAGTGCTAGGGGGGGCAGGGGAGATGGCTCACCCCTCCACTTT.

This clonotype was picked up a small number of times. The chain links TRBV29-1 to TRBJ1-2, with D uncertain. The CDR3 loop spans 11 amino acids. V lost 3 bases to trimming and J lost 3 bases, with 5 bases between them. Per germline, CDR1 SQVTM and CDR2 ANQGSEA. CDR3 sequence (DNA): TGCAGCGTTGACGAGGACTATGGCTACACCTTC. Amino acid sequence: CSVDEDYGYTF.

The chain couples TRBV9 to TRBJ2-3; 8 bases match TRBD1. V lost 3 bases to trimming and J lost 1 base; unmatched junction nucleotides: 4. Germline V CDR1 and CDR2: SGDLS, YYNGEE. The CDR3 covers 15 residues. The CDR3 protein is CASSGQGTGTDTQYF. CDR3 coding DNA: TGTGCCAGCAGCGGACAGGGGACGGGCACAGATACGCAGTATTTT.

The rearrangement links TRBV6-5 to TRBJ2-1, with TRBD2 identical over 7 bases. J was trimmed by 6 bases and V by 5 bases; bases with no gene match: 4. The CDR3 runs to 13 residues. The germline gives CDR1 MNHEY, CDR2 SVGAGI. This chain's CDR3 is CASSGTGGNEQFF. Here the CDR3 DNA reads TGTGCCAGCAGTGGAACGGGGGGCAATGAGCAGTTCTTC.

This chain's CDR3 is CATSRQGRDTQYF. In DNA, the CDR3 is TGTGCCACCAGCAGACAGGGTCGGGATACGCAGTATTTT. This chain connects TRBV15 to TRBJ2-3, with D possibly TRBD1 on 5 matching bases. The CDR3 sequence is 13 residues long. Between the trimmed V and J ends, which lost 2 bases and 6 bases, there was a span of 9 bases. CDR1 LNHNV and CDR2 YYDKDF come from the germline V gene (reference sequence). The whole variable domain, remainder taken from reference TRBV15 and TRBJ2-3, is DAMVIQNPRYQVTQFGKPVTLSCSQTLNHNVMYWYQQKSSQAPKLLFHYYDKDFNNEADTPDNFQSRRPNTSFCFLDIRSPGLGDTAMYLCATSRQGRDTQYFGPGTRLTVL.